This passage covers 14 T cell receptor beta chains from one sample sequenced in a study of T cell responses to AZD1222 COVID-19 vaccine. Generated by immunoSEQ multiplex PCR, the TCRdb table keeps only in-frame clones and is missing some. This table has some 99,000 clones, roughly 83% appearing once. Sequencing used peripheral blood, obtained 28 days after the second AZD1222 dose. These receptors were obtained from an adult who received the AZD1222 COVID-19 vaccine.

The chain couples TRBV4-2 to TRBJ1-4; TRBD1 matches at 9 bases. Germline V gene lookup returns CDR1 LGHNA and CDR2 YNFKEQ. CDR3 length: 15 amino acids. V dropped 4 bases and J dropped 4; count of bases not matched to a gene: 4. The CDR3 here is CASSPGQGSNEKLFF. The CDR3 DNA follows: TGTGCCAGCAGCCCCGGACAGGGGAGTAATGAAAAACTGTTTTTT.

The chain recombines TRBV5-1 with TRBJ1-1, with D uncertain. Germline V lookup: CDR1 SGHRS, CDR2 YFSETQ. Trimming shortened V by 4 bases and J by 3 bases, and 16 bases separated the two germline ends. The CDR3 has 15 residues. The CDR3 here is CASSLSDGVDTEAFF. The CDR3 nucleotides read TGCGCCAGCAGCCTCTCCGATGGGGTCGACACTGAAGCTTTCTTT.

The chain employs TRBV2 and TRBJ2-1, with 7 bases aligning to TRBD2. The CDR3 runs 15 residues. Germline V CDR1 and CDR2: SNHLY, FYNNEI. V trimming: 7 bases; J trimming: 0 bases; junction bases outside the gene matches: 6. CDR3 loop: CASIGGGGSYNEQFF. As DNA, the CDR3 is TGTGCCAGCATTGGAGGCGGGGGCTCCTACAATGAGCAGTTCTTC.

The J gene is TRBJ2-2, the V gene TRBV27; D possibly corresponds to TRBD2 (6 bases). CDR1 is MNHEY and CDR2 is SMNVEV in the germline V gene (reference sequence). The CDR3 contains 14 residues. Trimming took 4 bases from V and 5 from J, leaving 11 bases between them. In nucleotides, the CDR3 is TGTGCCAGCAGTTGGGGGACTTCAACCGGGGAGCTGTTTTTT. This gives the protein CASSWGTSTGELFF.

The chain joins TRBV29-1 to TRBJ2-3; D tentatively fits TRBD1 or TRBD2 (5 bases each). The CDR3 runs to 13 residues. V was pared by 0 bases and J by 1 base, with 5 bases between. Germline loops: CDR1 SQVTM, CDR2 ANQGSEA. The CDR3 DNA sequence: TGCAGCGTTGAAGAGGGGGGCACAGATACGCAGTATTTT. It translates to CSVEEGGTDTQYF.

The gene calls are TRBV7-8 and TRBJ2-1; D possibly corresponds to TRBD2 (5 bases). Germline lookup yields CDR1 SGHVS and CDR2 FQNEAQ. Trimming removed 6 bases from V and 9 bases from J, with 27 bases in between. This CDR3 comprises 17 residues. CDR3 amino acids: CASRAYELEGVGGEQFF. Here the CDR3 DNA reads TGTGCCAGCAGAGCTTATGAACTTGAGGGCGTGGGCGGTGAGCAGTTCTTC.

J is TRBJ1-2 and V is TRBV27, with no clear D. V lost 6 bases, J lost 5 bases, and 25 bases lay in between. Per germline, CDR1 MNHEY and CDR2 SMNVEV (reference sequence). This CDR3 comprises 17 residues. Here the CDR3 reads CASSPQKPILSFYGYTF. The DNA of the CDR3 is TGTGCCAGCAGCCCCCAGAAGCCTATCCTCTCTTTTTATGGCTACACCTTC.

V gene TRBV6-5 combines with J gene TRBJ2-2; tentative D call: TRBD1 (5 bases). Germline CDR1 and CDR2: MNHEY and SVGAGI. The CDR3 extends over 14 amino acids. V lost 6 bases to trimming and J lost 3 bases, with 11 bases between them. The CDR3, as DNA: TGTGCCAGCAGGGACAACTATTACACCGGGGAGCTGTTTTTT. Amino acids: CASRDNYYTGELFF.

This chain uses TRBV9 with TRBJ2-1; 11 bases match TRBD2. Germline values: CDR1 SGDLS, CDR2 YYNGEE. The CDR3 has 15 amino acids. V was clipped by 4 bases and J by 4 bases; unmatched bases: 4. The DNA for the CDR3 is TGTGCCAGCAGCAGGGGACTAGCGGATTACAATGAGCAGTTCTTC. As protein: CASSRGLADYNEQFF.

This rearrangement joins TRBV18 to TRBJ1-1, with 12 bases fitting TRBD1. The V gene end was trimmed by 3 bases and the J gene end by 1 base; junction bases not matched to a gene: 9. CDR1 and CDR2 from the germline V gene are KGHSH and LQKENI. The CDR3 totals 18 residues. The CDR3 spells CASSPFPGTGGRNTEAFF. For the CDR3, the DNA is TGTGCCAGCTCACCTTTCCCGGGGACAGGGGGCCGGAACACTGAAGCTTTCTTT.

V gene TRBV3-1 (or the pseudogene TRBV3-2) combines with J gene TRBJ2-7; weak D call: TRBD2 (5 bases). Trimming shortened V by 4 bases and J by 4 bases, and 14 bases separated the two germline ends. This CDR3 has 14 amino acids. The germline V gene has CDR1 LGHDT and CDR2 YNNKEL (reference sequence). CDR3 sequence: CASSPFGLSYEQYF. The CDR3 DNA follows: TGTGCCAGCAGCCCCTTTGGACTGTCATACGAGCAGTACTTC.

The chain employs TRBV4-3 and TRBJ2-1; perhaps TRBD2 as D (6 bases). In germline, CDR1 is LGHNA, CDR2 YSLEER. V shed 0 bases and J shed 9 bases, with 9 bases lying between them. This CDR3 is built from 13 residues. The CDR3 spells CASSQDRRVEQFF. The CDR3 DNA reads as TGCGCCAGCAGCCAAGATCGGAGGGTTGAGCAGTTCTTC.

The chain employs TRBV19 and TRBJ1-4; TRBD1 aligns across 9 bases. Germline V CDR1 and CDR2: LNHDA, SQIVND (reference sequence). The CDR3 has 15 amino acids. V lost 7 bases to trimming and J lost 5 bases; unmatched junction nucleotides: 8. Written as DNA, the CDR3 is TGTGCCAGTACCCTAAAAGGACAGGGGAATGAAAAACTGTTTTTT. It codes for CASTLKGQGNEKLFF.

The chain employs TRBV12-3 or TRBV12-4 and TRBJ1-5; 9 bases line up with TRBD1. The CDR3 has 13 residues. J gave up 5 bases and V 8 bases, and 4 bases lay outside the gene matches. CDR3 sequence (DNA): TGTGCCAGCGTACAGGGGGCTGATCAGCCCCAGCATTTT. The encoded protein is CASVQGADQPQHF.